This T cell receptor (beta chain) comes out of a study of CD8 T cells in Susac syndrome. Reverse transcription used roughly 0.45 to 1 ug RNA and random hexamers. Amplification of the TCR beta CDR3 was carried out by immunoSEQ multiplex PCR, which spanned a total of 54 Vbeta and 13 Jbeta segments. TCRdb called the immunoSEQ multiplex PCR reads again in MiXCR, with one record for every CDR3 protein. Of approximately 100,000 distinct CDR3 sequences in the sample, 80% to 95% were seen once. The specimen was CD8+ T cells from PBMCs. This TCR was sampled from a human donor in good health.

The CDR3 spells CASSSQGNTIYF. In DNA, the CDR3 is TGTGCCAGCAGTTCCCAAGGAAACACCATATATTTT. V usage is TRBV6-2 or TRBV6-3 and J usage is TRBJ1-3, with D unresolved. Trimming took off 4 bases at V and 4 bases at J, with 5 bases between the two ends. Germline V gives CDR1 MNHEY, CDR2 SVGEGT. This CDR3 spans 12 amino acids.